A selection of T cell receptor beta chains follows, all from one sample in a study of CD8 T cells in Susac syndrome. Each CDR3 protein gets one entry after TCRdb re-called the immunoSEQ multiplex PCR reads with MiXCR. Of approximately 150,000 distinct CDR3 sequences in the sample, about 90% were seen once. The sample comprised CD4+ T cells from PBMCs. The origin of the receptors is a human donor in good health. Each CDR3 is given with its conserved first and last residue. A D gene is named only where the DNA matches it firmly. Size values are once, few and many counts, or a class for expanded clones, and some rows have none.

TRBV5-1	TRBJ2-5	.	.	TGCGCCAGCAGCTTGTACAGCCTGCAAGAGACCCAGTACTTC	CASSLYSLQETQYF
TRBV14	TRBJ2-5	TRBD1	.	TGTGCCAGCAGCCAAGTGGTGGGACAGGGCCAGACCCAGTACTTC	CASSQVVGQGQTQYF
TRBV5-1	TRBJ2-7	.	once	TGCGCCAGCAGCTTTTCCGGGACGGGGGCTGTCGAGCAGTACTTC	CASSFSGTGAVEQYF
TRBV14	TRBJ2-7	TRBD2	.	TGTGCCAGCAGCGTCTCCGGGACTAGCTGGGTGCAGTACTTC	CASSVSGTSWVQYF
TRBV18	TRBJ1-5	.	.	TGTGCCAGCTCACCGGACGCAGCTCAGCCCCAGCATTTT	CASSPDAAQPQHF
TRBV5-1	TRBJ2-7	TRBD1	.	TGCGCCAGCAGCGCTGGACAGGGCTACGAGCAGTACTTC	CASSAGQGYEQYF
TRBV20-1	TRBJ1-2	TRBD1	.	TGCAGTGCCGACAGCTCAGGACAGGTCCTTGGGAGTGGCTACACCTTC	CSADSSGQVLGSGYTF
TRBV5-1	TRBJ2-7	.	.	TGCGCCAGCAACCAAGGGGGCTCCTACGAGCAGTACTTC	CASNQGGSYEQYF
TRBV20-1	TRBJ1-5	TRBD1	once	TGCAGTGCTAGCACCCCACAGGGGAGAAGTCAGCCCCAGCATTTT	CSASTPQGRSQPQHF
TRBV6-1	TRBJ2-5	.	.	TGTGCCAGCAGCCAGGGACCTACGGAACACCAAGAGACCCAGTACTTC	CASSQGPTEHQETQYF
TRBV7-8	TRBJ1-6	.	.	TGTGCCAGCGCTGGGGGGTTGTCACCCCTCCACTTT	CASAGGLSPLHF
TRBV5-1	TRBJ2-7	.	.	TGCGCCAGCAGCCTACCTAACGGACGGTTTTGGTACGAGCAGTACTTC	CASSLPNGRFWYEQYF
TRBV6-5	TRBJ2-7	TRBD1	.	TGTGCCAGCAGCCCGGGACAGACTCAGCTGGAGCAGTACTTC	CASSPGQTQLEQYF
TRBV7-9	TRBJ2-7	.	.	TGTGCCAGCAGCCCTCCTTACGACCAGGCCTTTCTCTACGAGCAGTACTTC	CASSPPYDQAFLYEQYF
TRBV15	TRBJ1-6	TRBD1	.	TGTGCCACCAGCAGAGGACAGGGTGGTTCACCCCTCCACTTT	CATSRGQGGSPLHF
TRBV28	TRBJ2-5	TRBD1	.	TGTGCCAGCAGTTCGTCCGGGACAGAAGAGACCCAGTACTTC	CASSSSGTEETQYF
TRBV12-3/TRBV12-4	TRBJ2-1	.	.	TGTGCCAGCAGTTTTTACGGGACTCTAAATGAGCAGTTCTTC	CASSFYGTLNEQFF
TRBV3-1	TRBJ2-7	.	.	TGTGCCAGCAGCCAGCAGCCAGGGTCCCACGAGCAGTACTTC	CASSQQPGSHEQYF
TRBV12-3/TRBV12-4	TRBJ2-7	.	.	TGTGCCAGCAGGCGCCGCGAGGGGACCTACGAGCAGTACTTC	CASRRREGTYEQYF
TRBV29-1	TRBJ1-2	.	.	TGCAGCGTTGAAGCTCTGAGGGGGGCTTTTAACTATGGCTACACCTTC	CSVEALRGAFNYGYTF
TRBV20-1	TRBJ1-1	.	.	TGCAGTGCGTGGGACACGAACACTGAAGCTTTCTTT	CSAWDTNTEAFF
TRBV19	TRBJ1-6	.	.	TGTGCCAGTAGTTCGTCGACGCAGTCACCCCTCCACTTT	CASSSSTQSPLHF
TRBV6-5	TRBJ1-5	TRBD1	.	TGTGCCAGCAGTTTACAGACAGGGCCAGGCAATCAGCCCCAGCATTTT	CASSLQTGPGNQPQHF
TRBV6-5	TRBJ2-7	.	.	TGTGCCAGCAGTGGAAATGTCAGGGGACTCTACGAGCAGTACTTC	CASSGNVRGLYEQYF
TRBV19	TRBJ2-5	.	.	TGTGCCAGTAGTGGTGACGCTTTCCAAGAGACCCAGTACTTC	CASSGDAFQETQYF
TRBV19	TRBJ2-5	.	.	TGTGCCAGTAGTATTTCAGGGTCCCGGGAGACCCAGTACTTC	CASSISGSRETQYF